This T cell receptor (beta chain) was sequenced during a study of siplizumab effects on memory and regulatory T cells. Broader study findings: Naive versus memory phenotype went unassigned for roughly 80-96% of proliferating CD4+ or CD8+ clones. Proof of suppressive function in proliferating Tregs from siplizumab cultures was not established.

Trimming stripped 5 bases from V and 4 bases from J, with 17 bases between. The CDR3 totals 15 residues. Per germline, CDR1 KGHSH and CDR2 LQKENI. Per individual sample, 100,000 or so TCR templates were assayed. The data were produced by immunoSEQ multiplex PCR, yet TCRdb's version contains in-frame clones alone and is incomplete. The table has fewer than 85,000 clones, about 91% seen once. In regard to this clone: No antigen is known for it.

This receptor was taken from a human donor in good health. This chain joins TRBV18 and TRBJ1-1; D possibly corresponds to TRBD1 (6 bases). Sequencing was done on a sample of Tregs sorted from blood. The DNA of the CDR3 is TGTGCCAGCTCATTGTACGGGGGCCCGATCACTGAAGCTTTCTTT. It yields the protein CASSLYGGPITEAFF.